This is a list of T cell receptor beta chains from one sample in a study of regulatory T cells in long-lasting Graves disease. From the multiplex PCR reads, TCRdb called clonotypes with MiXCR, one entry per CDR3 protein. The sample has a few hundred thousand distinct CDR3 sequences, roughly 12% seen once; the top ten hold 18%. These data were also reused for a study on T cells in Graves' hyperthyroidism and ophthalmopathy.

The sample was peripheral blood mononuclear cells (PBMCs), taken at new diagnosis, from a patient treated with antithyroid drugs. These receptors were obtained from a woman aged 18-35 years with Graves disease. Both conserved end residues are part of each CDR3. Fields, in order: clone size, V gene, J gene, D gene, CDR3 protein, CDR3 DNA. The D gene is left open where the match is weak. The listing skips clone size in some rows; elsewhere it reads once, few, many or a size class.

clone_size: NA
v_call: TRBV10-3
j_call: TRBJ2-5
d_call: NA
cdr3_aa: CAISEPGGTGSQTQYF
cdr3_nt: TGTGCCATCAGTGAGCCCGGAGGGACGGGTTCGCAGACCCAGTACTTC

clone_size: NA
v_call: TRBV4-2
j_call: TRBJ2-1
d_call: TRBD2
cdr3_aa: CASSPGGSGGTSYNEQFF
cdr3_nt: TGTGCCAGCAGCCCGGGGGGGAGCGGGGGGACTTCCTACAATGAGCAGTTCTTC

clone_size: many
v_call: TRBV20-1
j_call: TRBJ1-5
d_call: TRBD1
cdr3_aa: CSATHLQGNQPQHF
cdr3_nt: TGCAGTGCTACCCACCTACAGGGGAATCAGCCCCAGCATTTT

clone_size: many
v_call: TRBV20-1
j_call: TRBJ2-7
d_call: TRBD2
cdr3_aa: CSARDSSGSGEQYF
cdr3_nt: TGCAGTGCTAGAGATTCCAGCGGGAGTGGTGAGCAGTACTTC

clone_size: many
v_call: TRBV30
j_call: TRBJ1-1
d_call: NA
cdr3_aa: CAWRDGLNTEAFF
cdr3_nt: TGTGCCTGGCGGGACGGGTTGAACACTGAAGCTTTCTTT

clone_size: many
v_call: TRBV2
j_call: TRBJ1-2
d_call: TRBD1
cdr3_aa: CASSDPDRGFNYGYTF
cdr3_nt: TGTGCCAGCAGTGATCCGGACAGGGGATTTAACTATGGCTACACCTTC

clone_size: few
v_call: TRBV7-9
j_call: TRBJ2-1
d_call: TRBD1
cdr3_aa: CASNLGQGLDEQFF
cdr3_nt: TGTGCCAGCAACTTGGGACAGGGCCTCGATGAGCAGTTCTTC

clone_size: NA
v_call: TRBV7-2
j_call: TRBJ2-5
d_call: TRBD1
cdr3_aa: CASSSGTAETQYF
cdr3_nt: TGTGCCAGCAGCTCCGGGACAGCAGAGACCCAGTACTTC

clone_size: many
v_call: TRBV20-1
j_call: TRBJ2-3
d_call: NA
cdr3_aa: CSANSGNTDTQYF
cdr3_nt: TGCAGTGCTAATAGCGGAAACACAGATACGCAGTATTTT

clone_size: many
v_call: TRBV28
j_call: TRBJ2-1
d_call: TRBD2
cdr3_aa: CASSLGGLAGNEQFF
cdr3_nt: TGTGCCAGCAGTTTAGGGGGACTAGCCGGCAATGAGCAGTTCTTC

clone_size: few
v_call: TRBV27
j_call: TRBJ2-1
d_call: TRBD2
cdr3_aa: CASSPLAGGTNNEQFF
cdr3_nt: TGTGCCAGCAGTCCCCTAGCGGGAGGAACGAACAATGAGCAGTTCTTC

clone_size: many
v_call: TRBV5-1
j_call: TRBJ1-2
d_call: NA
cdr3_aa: CASNEDGLLGNGYTF
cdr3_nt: TGCGCCAGCAACGAAGACGGACTCCTCGGGAATGGCTACACCTTC

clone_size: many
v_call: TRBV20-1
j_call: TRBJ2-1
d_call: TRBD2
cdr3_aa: CSARDPTSGDYNEQFF
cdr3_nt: TGCAGTGCTAGAGATCCCACTAGCGGGGACTACAATGAGCAGTTCTTC

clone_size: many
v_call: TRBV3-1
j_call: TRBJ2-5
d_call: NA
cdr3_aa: CASSHSGGLQETQYF
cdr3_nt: TGTGCCAGCAGCCATTCCGGGGGGCTACAAGAGACCCAGTACTTC

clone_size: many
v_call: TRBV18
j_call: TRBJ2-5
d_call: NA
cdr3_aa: CASSPIASSGETQYF
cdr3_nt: TGTGCCAGCTCACCGATAGCTTCTTCGGGTGAGACCCAGTACTTC

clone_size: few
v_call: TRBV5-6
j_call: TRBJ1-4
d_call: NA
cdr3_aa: CASISGMANEKLFF
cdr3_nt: TGTGCCAGCATCTCAGGGATGGCTAATGAAAAACTGTTTTTT

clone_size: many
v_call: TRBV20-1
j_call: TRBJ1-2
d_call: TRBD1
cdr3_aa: CSASGTGTNYGYTF
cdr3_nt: TGCAGTGCTAGTGGGACAGGGACTAACTATGGCTACACCTTC

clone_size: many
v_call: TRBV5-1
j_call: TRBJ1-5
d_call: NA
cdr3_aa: CASREGWGNQPQHF
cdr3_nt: TGCGCCAGCAGAGAGGGTTGGGGCAATCAGCCCCAGCATTTT

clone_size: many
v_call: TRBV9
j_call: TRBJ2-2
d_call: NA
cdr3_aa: CASSVGGEYKLFF
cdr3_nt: TGTGCCAGCAGCGTAGGGGGGGAGTATAAGCTGTTTTTT

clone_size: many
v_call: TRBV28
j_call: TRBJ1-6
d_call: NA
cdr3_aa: CASSSRLGPLHF
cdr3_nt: TGTGCCAGCAGTTCGCGACTGGGACCCCTCCACTTT

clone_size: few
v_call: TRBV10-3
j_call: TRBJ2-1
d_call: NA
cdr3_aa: CASRGGMDEQFF
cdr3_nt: TGTGCCTCCCGTGGTGGGATGGATGAGCAGTTCTTC

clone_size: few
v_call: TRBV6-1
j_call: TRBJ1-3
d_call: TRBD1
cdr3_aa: CASSPHGKTGPGNTIYF
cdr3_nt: TGTGCCAGCAGTCCACACGGCAAGACAGGGCCTGGAAACACCATATATTTT

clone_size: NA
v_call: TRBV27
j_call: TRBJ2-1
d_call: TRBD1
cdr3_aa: CASSLGTGVYNEQFF
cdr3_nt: TGTGCCAGCAGTTTAGGGACAGGGGTTTACAATGAGCAGTTCTTC

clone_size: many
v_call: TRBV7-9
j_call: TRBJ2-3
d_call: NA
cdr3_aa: CASSLPPAGATDTQYF
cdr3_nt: TGTGCCAGCAGCTTACCCCCGGCAGGGGCTACAGATACGCAGTATTTT

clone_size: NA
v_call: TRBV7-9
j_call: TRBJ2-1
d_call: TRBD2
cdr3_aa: CASSHSGLAGSYNEQFF
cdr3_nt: TGTGCCAGCAGCCACTCGGGACTAGCGGGCTCCTACAATGAGCAGTTCTTC

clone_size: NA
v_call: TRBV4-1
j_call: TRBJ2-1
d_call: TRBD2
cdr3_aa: CASSQESGWKLAPFNEQFF
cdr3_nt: TGCGCCAGCAGCCAAGAAAGTGGCTGGAAACTAGCGCCGTTCAATGAGCAGTTCTTC

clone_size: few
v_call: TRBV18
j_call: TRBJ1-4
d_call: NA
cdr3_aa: CASSPPGPPNEKLFF
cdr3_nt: TGTGCCAGCTCACCGCCGGGACCTCCAAACGAAAAACTGTTTTTT

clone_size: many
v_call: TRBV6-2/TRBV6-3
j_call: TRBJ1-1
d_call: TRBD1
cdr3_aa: CASSGATGVFDTEAFF
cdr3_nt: TGTGCCAGCAGTGGCGCGACAGGGGTTTTCGACACTGAAGCTTTCTTT

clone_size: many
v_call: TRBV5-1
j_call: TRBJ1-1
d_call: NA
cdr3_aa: CASSPDSMASRGEAFF
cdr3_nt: TGCGCCAGCAGCCCCGACAGTATGGCCTCGAGAGGAGAAGCTTTCTTT

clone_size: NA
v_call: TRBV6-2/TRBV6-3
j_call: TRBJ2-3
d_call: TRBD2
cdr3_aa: CASSYSVGRGRLTDTQYF
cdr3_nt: TGTGCCAGCAGTTACTCAGTGGGCCGCGGGAGACTCACAGATACGCAGTATTTT

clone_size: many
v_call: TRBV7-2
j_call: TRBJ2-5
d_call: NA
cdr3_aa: CASRPRWGAKTQYF
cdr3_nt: TGTGCCAGCAGACCCCGATGGGGCGCAAAGACCCAGTACTTC